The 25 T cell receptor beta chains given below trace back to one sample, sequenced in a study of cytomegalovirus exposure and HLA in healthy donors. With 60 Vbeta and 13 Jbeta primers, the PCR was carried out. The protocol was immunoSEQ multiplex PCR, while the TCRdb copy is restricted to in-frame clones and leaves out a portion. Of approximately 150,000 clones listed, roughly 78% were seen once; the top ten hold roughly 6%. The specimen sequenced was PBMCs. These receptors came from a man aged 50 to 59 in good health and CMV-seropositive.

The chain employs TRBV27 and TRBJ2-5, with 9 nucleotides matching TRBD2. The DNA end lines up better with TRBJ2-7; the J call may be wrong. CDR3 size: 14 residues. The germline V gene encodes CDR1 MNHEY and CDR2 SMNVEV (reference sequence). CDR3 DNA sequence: TGTGCCAGCAGTTTTAGCGGGAGTGTCTACGAGCAGTACTTC. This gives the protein CASSFSGSVYEQYF.

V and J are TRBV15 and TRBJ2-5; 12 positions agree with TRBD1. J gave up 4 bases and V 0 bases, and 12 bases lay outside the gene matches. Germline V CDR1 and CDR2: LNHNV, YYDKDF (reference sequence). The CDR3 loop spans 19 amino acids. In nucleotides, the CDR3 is TGTGCCACCAGCAGAGATTTTGGGACAGGGGGCCTACGTGGAGAGACCCAGTACTTC. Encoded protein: CATSRDFGTGGLRGETQYF.

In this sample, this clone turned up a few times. The CDR3 bases are TGTGCCAGCAGCCGCCAGGGGGCCGGCCATCTTCAAGAGACCCAGTACTTC. As protein: CASSRQGAGHLQETQYF. The chain links TRBV11-3 to TRBJ2-5, with 8 bases aligning to TRBD1. V shed 5 bases, J shed 2 bases, and the junction held 13 bases outside the gene matches. In germline, CDR1 is SGHNT, CDR2 YENEEA. This CDR3 has 17 amino acids.

The CDR3 is CASSLVQAKDTQYF. The CDR3 DNA reads TGTGCCAGCAGCTTGGTACAGGCCAAAGATACGCAGTATTTT. The chain joins TRBV5-8 to TRBJ2-3, with D possibly TRBD1 on 5 matching bases. The CDR3 runs to 14 residues. Germline V lookup: CDR1 SGHTS, CDR2 YDEGEE. Trimming removed 0 bases at V and 5 bases at J, with 10 bases between.

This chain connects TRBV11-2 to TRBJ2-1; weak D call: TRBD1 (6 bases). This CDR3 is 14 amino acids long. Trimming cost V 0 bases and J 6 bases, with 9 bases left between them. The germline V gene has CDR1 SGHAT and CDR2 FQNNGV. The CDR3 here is CASSLDVRGNEQFF. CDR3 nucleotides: TGTGCCAGCAGCTTAGATGTCAGGGGCAATGAGCAGTTCTTC.

For the CDR3, the DNA is TGTGCCAGCAGTTCTCTCTCGGGGGGCGGGAGGGGCACAGATACGCAGTATTTT. This sequence encodes CASSSLSGGGRGTDTQYF. V and J are TRBV27 and TRBJ2-3; 9 positions match TRBD2. Losses at the gene ends were 4 bases for V and 1 base for J; bases not matched to a gene: 12. CDR1 and CDR2 from the germline V gene are MNHEY and SMNVEV (reference sequence). The CDR3 totals 18 residues.

In DNA form, the CDR3 reads TGCGCCAGCAGCCAAGATTCGGCTAGCGGGAGTAACGAGCAGTACTTC. Encoded protein: CASSQDSASGSNEQYF. This chain joins TRBV4-1 and TRBJ2-7; 10 bases align to TRBD2. There are 16 residues in the CDR3. The germline CDR1 and CDR2 sequences are MGHRA and YSYEKL. Unmatched junction bases numbered 7, after V lost 0 bases and J lost 5 bases.

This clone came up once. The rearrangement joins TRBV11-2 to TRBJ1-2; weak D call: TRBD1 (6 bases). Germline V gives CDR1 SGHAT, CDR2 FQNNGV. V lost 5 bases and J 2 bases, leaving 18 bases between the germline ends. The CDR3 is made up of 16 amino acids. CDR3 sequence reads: CASSPFTGTPNYGYTF. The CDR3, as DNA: TGTGCCAGCAGCCCATTTACCGGGACACCGAACTATGGCTACACCTTC. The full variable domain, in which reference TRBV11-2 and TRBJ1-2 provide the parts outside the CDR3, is EAGVAQSPRYKIIEKRQSVAFWCNPISGHATLYWYQQILGQGPKLLIQFQNNGVVDDSQLPKDRFSAERLKGVDSTLKIQPAKLEDSAVYLCASSPFTGTPNYGYTFGSGTRLTVV.

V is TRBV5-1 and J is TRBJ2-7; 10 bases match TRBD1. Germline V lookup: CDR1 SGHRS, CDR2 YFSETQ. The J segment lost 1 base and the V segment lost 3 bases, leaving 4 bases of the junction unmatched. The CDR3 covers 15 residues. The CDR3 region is CASSSGQGVSYEQYF. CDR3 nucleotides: TGCGCCAGCAGCTCTGGACAGGGGGTTTCCTACGAGCAGTACTTC.

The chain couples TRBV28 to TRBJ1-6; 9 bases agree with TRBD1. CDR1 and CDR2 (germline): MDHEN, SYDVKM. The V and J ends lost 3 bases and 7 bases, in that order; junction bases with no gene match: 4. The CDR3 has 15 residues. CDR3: CASSFLGTGNSPLHF. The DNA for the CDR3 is TGTGCCAGCAGTTTTCTCGGGACAGGGAATTCACCCCTCCACTTT. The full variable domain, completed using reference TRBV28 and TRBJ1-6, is DVKVTQSSRYLVKRTGEKVFLECVQDMDHENMFWYRQDPGLGLRLIYFSYDVKMKEKGDIPEGYSVSREKKERFSLILESASTNQTSMYLCASSFLGTGNSPLHFGNGTRLTVT.

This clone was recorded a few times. DNA for the CDR3: TGCGCCAGCAGCTTTACGGGACAGAGAAGCACAGATACGCAGTATTTT. It translates to CASSFTGQRSTDTQYF. This chain uses TRBV5-1 with TRBJ2-3; TRBD1 matches at 7 bases. CDR3 length equals 16 residues. The trim removed 2 bases at V and 0 bases at J, leaving 6 bases unmatched. CDR1 and CDR2 (germline): SGHRS, YFSETQ.

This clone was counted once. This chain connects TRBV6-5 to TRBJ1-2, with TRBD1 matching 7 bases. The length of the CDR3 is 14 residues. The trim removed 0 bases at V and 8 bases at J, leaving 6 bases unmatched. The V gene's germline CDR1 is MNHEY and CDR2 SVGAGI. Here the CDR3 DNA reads TGTGCCAGCAGTTACTCGACAGGGTCGGCGGGCTACACCTTC. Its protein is CASSYSTGSAGYTF.

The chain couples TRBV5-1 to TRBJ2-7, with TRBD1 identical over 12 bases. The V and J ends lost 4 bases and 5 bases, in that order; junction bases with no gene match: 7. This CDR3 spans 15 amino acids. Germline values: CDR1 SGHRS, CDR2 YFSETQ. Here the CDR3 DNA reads TGCGCCAGCAGCCCAGGGACAGGGGGCAAGAACGAGCAGTACTTC. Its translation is CASSPGTGGKNEQYF.

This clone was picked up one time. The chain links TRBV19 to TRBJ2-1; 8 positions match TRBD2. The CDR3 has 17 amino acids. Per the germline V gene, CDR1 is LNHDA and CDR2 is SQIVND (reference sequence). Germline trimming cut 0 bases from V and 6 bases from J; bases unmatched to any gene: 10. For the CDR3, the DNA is TGTGCCAGTAGTATAGATCCGATAGAGCGGGGGTTCAATGAGCAGTTCTTC. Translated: CASSIDPIERGFNEQFF.

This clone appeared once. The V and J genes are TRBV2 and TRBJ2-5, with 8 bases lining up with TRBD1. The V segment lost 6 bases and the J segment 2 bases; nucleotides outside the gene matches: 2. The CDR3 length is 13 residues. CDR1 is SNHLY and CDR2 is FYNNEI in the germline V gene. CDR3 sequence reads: CASRRTGQETQYF. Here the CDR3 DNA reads TGTGCCAGCAGGCGGACAGGGCAAGAGACCCAGTACTTC.

CDR3 bases: TGCGCCAGCAGCCAACAGGCTAGACAGGGGATTAAGTCACCCCTCCACTTT. It codes for CASSQQARQGIKSPLHF. V usage is TRBV4-1 and J usage is TRBJ1-6; 8 bases match TRBD1. The CDR3 covers 17 residues. Germline assignment: CDR1 MGHRA and CDR2 YSYEKL. V shed 2 bases, J shed 10 bases, and the junction held 13 bases outside the gene matches.

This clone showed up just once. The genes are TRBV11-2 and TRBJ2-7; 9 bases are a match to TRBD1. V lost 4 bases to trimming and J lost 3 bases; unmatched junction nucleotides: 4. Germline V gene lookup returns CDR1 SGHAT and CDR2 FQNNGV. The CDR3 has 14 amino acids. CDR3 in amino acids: CASSWSDRGYEQYF. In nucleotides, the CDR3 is TGTGCCAGCAGCTGGTCGGACAGGGGCTACGAGCAGTACTTC.

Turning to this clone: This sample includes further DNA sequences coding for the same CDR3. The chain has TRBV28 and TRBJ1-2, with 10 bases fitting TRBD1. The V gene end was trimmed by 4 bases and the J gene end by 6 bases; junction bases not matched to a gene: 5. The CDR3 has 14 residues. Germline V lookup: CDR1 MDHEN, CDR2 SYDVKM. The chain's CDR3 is CASSSPGQGDGYTF. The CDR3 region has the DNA TGTGCCAGCAGTTCCCCAGGACAGGGGGATGGCTACACCTTC.

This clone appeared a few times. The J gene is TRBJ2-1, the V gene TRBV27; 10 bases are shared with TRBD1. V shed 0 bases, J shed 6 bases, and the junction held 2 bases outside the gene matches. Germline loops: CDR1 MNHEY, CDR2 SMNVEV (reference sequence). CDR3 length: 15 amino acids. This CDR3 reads CASSLSGTGANEQFF. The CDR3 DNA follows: TGTGCCAGCAGTTTATCAGGGACAGGGGCCAATGAGCAGTTCTTC.

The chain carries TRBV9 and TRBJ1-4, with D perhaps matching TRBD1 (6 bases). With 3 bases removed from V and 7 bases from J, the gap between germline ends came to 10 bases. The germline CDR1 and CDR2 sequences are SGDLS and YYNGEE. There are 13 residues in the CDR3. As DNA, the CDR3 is TGTGCCAGCAGCGCCGGGACATCTGAAAAACTGTTTTTT. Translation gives CASSAGTSEKLFF. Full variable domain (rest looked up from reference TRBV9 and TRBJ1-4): DSGVTQTPKHLITATGQRVTLRCSPRSGDLSVYWYQQSLDQGLQFLIQYYNGEERAKGNILERFSAQQFPDLHSELNLSSLELGDSALYFCASSAGTSEKLFFGSGTQLSVL.

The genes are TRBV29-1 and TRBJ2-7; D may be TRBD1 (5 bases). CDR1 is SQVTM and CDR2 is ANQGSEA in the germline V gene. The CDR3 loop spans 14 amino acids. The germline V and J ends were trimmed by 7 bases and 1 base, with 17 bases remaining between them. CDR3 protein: CSATPGRASYEQYF. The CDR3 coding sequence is TGCAGCGCCACCCCCGGCAGGGCATCCTACGAGCAGTACTTC.

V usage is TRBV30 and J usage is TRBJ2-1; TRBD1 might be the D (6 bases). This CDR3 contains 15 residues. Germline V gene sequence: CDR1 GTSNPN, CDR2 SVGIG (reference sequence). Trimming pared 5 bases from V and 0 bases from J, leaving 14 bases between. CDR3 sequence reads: CAWDGQRSSYNEQFF. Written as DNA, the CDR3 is TGTGCCTGGGACGGACAGCGGAGCTCCTACAATGAGCAGTTCTTC.

In DNA form, the CDR3 reads TGTGCCAGCAGCTCCCCGGGGATCAATACGCAGTATTTT. Protein sequence: CASSSPGINTQYF. V is TRBV11-2 and J is TRBJ2-3; weak D call: TRBD2 (5 bases). This CDR3 region has 13 residues. V was pared by 4 bases and J by 7 bases, with 12 bases between. Germline lookup yields CDR1 SGHAT and CDR2 FQNNGV.

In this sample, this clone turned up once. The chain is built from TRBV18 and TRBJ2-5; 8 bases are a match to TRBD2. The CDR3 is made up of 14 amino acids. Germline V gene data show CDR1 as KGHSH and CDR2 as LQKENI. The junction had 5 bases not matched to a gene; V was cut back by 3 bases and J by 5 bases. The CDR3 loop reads CASSPTGGDETQYF. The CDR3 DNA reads TGTGCCAGCTCACCGACGGGAGGGGACGAGACCCAGTACTTC. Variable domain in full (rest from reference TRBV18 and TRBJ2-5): NAGVMQNPRHLVRRRGQEARLRCSPMKGHSHVYWYRQLPEEGLKFMVYLQKENIIDESGMPKERFSAEFPKEGPSILRIQQVVRGDSAAYFCASSPTGGDETQYFGPGTRLLVL.

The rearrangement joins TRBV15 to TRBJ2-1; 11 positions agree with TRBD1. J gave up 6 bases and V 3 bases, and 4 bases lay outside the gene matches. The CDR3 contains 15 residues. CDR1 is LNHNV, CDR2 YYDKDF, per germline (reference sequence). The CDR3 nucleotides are TGTGCCACCAGCAGGGGAGGGACAGGGGGCAATGAGCAGTTCTTC. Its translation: CATSRGGTGGNEQFF. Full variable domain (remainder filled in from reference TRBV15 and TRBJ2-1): DAMVIQNPRYQVTQFGKPVTLSCSQTLNHNVMYWYQQKSSQAPKLLFHYYDKDFNNEADTPDNFQSRRPNTSFCFLDIRSPGLGDTAMYLCATSRGGTGGNEQFFGPGTRLTVL.